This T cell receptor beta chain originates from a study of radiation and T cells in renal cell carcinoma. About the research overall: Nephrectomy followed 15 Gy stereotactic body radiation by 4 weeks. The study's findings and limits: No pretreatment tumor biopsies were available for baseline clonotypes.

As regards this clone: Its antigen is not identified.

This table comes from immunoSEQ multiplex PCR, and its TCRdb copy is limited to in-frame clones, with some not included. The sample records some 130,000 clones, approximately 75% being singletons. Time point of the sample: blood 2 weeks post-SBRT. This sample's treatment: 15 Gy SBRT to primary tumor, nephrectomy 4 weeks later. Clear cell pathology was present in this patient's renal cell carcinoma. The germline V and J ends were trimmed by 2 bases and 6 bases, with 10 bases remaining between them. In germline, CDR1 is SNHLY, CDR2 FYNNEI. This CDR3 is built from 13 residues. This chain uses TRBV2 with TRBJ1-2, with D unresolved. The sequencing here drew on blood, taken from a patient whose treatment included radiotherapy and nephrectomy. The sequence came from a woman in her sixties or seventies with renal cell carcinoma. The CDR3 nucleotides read TGTGCCAGCAGTGAAAGACTGGGGAATGGCTACACCTTC. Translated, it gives CASSERLGNGYTF.